This TCR beta chain was sequenced in a study of blood T cell repertoires in COVID-19. In the original processing: Estimates of nucleated cell counts were drawn from the amplification of reference gene primers. The protocol was immunoSEQ multiplex PCR, while the TCRdb copy is restricted to in-frame clones and leaves out a portion. That table is the source of V, J and clone size, and D and trimming were worked out from the DNA. The sample includes approximately 69,000 clones, around 90% seen only once; the top ten take more than 4.5%. With 6 bases removed from V and 4 bases from J, the gap between germline ends came to 14 bases. Germline V gene lookup returns CDR1 SGHRS and CDR2 YFSETQ. The length of the CDR3 is 14 residues.

The rearrangement joins TRBV5-1 to TRBJ2-1, with TRBD2 as a possible D gene (6 bases). Sequenced: peripheral blood. This receptor was taken from a man aged 50-59 years with acute or convalescent COVID-19. In DNA form, the CDR3 reads TGCGCCAGCAAGGAGGGAGGAGGGTACAATGAGCAGTTCTTC. This gives the protein CASKEGGGYNEQFF.